A selection of T cell receptor beta chains follows, all from one sample in a study of identical twins. Via MiXCR, TCRdb re-called the 5' RACE reads, giving one row per CDR3 protein. Of under 350,000 distinct CDR3 sequences listed, roughly 9.7% are singletons. The same data also contributed to another study, on yellow fever vaccine responses in identical twins.

The sequencing input was CD8+ T cells sorted from blood. The receptors here all came from a woman aged 18-29 years in good health. Each CDR3 is given with its conserved first and last residue. The D gene is left open where the match is weak. Not all rows give a size; the values are once, few, many and, for expanded clones, a class.

d_gene	v_gene	abundance	j_gene	len	CDR3aa	CDR3nt
TRBD1	TRBV5-6	NA	TRBJ2-7	14	CASSYTLQGFVQYF	TGTGCCAGCAGTTACACATTACAGGGGTTTGTGCAGTACTTC
NA	TRBV10-3	NA	TRBJ2-4	14	CAISESGRRAGLYF	TGTGCCATCAGTGAGTCCGGGCGGAGGGCCGGGCTGTACTTC
NA	TRBV6-1	many	TRBJ2-7	14	CASSLRGGRDEQYF	TGTGCCAGCAGTCTCCGGGGTGGCAGGGACGAGCAGTACTTC
NA	TRBV9	few	TRBJ1-2	14	CASSVAAGPHGYTF	TGTGCCAGCAGCGTAGCAGCGGGGCCACATGGCTACACCTTC
TRBD2	TRBV4-2	NA	TRBJ2-1	16	CASSLTLADFYNEQFF	TGTGCCAGCAGCCTCACACTAGCGGACTTCTACAATGAGCAGTTCTTC
NA	TRBV4-1	few	TRBJ2-7	14	CASSQDEGIYEQYF	TGCGCCAGCAGCCAAGACGAGGGGATCTACGAGCAGTACTTC
NA	TRBV19	NA	TRBJ2-3	13	CASSTSGADTQYF	TGTGCCAGTAGTACTTCAGGGGCAGATACGCAGTATTTT
NA	TRBV4-2	many	TRBJ1-1	18	CASSQDGQGRIGSTEAFF	TGTGCCAGCAGCCAAGACGGCCAGGGAAGGATAGGGTCGACTGAAGCTTTCTTT
NA	TRBV29-1	many	TRBJ1-1	15	CSVDRETTGLTEAFF	TGCAGCGTTGATAGAGAAACGACAGGTCTCACTGAAGCTTTCTTT
TRBD2	TRBV20-1	few	TRBJ2-3	15	CSAPRLAATTDTQYF	TGCAGTGCTCCTCGACTAGCGGCAACTACAGATACGCAGTATTTT
NA	TRBV9	many	TRBJ2-5	14	CASSVSGIGETQYF	TGTGCCAGCAGCGTATCAGGGATCGGAGAGACCCAGTACTTC
TRBD1	TRBV29-1	many	TRBJ2-4	15	CSVPGQDDAKNIQYF	TGCAGCGTCCCAGGACAGGACGATGCCAAAAACATTCAGTACTTC
TRBD1	TRBV27	NA	TRBJ2-7	18	CARICRDRDDRSSYEQYF	TGTGCCAGGATATGCCGGGACAGGGATGATAGGAGCTCCTACGAGCAGTACTTC
NA	TRBV4-3	many	TRBJ2-7	14	CASSQDRQTYEQYF	TGCGCCAGCAGCCAAGATCGGCAGACCTACGAGCAGTACTTC
TRBD1	TRBV9	many	TRBJ1-3	16	CASSANRGGGGNTIYF	TGTGCCAGCAGCGCGAACAGGGGAGGCGGTGGAAACACCATATATTTT
NA	TRBV11-1	few	TRBJ1-6	13	CASSQEGNSPLHF	TGTGCCAGCAGCCAAGAGGGGAATTCACCCCTCCACTTT
NA	TRBV20-1	NA	TRBJ2-2	11	CSAQRGGELFF	TGCAGTGCCCAACGGGGCGGGGAGCTGTTTTTT
NA	TRBV4-3	NA	TRBJ2-2	14	CASSQEIQTGELFF	TGCGCCAGCAGCCAAGAAATTCAGACCGGGGAGCTGTTTTTT
TRBD2	TRBV7-2	many	TRBJ2-1	16	CASSFSTSGRLHEQFF	TGTGCCAGCAGCTTCTCCACAAGCGGGAGATTGCATGAGCAGTTCTTC
TRBD2	TRBV6-2/TRBV6-3	many	TRBJ2-3	15	CASSATSGGPDTQYF	TGTGCCAGCAGTGCGACTAGCGGGGGGCCGGATACGCAGTATTTT
NA	TRBV2	NA	TRBJ2-5	13	CATWGGVQETQYF	TGTGCCACCTGGGGCGGGGTCCAAGAGACCCAGTACTTC